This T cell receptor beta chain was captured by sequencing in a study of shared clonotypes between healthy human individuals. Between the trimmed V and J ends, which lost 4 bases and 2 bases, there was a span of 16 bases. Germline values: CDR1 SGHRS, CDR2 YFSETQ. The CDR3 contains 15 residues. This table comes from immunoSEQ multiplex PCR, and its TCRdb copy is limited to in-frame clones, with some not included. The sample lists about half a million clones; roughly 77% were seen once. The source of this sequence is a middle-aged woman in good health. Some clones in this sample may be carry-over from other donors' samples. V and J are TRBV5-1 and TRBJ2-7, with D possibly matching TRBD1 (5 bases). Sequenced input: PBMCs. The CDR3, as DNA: TGCGCCAGCAGCCCGGACGCAGGGTCGACCTACGAGCAGTACTTC. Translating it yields CASSPDAGSTYEQYF.